The sample holds one count of the clone carrying this TCR beta chain. Profiling relied on immunoSEQ multiplex PCR, and the TCRdb table lists in-frame clones only, not all of them. The profile covers approximately 49,000 clones, with 85% to 95% appearing a single time and about 0.99% taken by the ten largest. The sample is drawn from a study of T cell changes during pregnancy in multiple sclerosis. The CDR3 length is 10 residues. The germline gives CDR1 MNHEY, CDR2 SVGAGI. V was clipped by 10 bases and J by 14 bases, with 15 bases between them. Sequenced here: peripheral blood, sampled after pregnancy. This sequence was found in a female donor with multiple sclerosis, enrolled in a pregnancy study. The chain links TRBV6-5 to TRBJ2-1; no definite D call. The CDR3 is CATRSQLEFF. CDR3 DNA sequence: TGTGCCACCCGTTCTCAACTCGAGTTCTTC.